The 25 T cell receptor beta chains below come from one sample, sequenced in a study of T cells after somatic rescue of genetic block. Clones were read by immunoSEQ multiplex PCR, and TCRdb kept only the in-frame ones, dropping some. The repertoire includes 100,000 to 120,000 clones, 75% to 95% of them detected once, and 1.4% to 1.5% sits in the top ten. The sample comprised peripheral blood mononuclear cells (PBMCs). The receptors shown here come from a woman between 18 and 29 years old.

The V gene is TRBV6-1, the J gene TRBJ1-1; D not resolved. CDR3 size: 15 residues. V lost 6 bases and J 4 bases, leaving 18 bases between the germline ends. CDR1 and CDR2 (germline): MNHNS, SASEGT. Here the CDR3 reads CASRENTRPVTEAFF. The CDR3 DNA is TGTGCCAGCAGGGAAAACACTCGCCCCGTCACTGAAGCTTTCTTT.

This chain links TRBV11-2 with TRBJ2-7; 11 bases agree with TRBD1. Germline-derived CDR1 and CDR2 are SGHAT and FQNNGV. V was clipped by 7 bases and J by 5 bases; unmatched bases: 4. The CDR3 sequence is 13 residues long. The CDR3 coding sequence is TGTGCCAGCACCCGGGACAGGGGGGACGAGCAGTACTTC. Protein product: CASTRDRGDEQYF.

The chain combines TRBV12-5 with TRBJ2-5; D gene ambiguous. Germline CDR1 and CDR2: LGHNT and FRNRAP. The V gene lost 4 bases and the J gene lost 5 bases, with 5 bases spanning the gap. This CDR3 spans 11 amino acids. The CDR3 loop reads CASGSWETQYF. The CDR3 DNA follows: TGTGCTAGTGGTTCCTGGGAGACCCAGTACTTC.

CDR3 in DNA: TGTGCCAGCAGTTATCCTCGGGGCTCTAACTATGGCTACACCTTC. Amino acid sequence: CASSYPRGSNYGYTF. The chain employs TRBV5-6 and TRBJ1-2, with D possibly TRBD1 on 5 matching bases. V was clipped by 5 bases and J by 0 bases, with 14 bases between them. Germline CDR1 and CDR2: SGHDT and YYEEEE. This CDR3 is 15 amino acids long.

The chain is built from TRBV27 and TRBJ2-3; D may be TRBD2 (6 bases). The CDR3 totals 14 residues. V was shortened by 5 bases and J by 3 bases, with 12 bases between the two germline ends. Per the germline V gene, CDR1 is MNHEY and CDR2 is SMNVEV (reference sequence). The CDR3 loop reads CASSPRELTDTQYF. For the CDR3, the DNA is TGTGCCAGCAGTCCTCGGGAGCTAACAGATACGCAGTATTTT.

This chain uses TRBV19 with TRBJ1-3; a possible D gene is TRBD1 (5 bases). V lost 11 bases, J lost 4 bases, and 9 bases lay in between. The CDR3 is 11 residues long. From germline, CDR1 is LNHDA and CDR2 SQIVND (reference sequence). The CDR3 loop reads CAARGGNTIYF. CDR3 DNA: TGTGCCGCCCGGGGGGGAAACACCATATATTTT.

The gene calls are TRBV30 and TRBJ2-2; D ambiguous. Trimming stripped 5 bases from V and 2 bases from J, with 6 bases between. This CDR3 spans 12 amino acids. Germline V CDR1 and CDR2: GTSNPN, SVGIG (reference sequence). The CDR3 region has the DNA TGTGCCTGGGCAGCTAACACCGGGGAGCTGTTTTTT. Translating gives CAWAANTGELFF.

This chain connects TRBV10-3 to TRBJ1-2, with TRBD1 matching 8 bases. This CDR3 has 14 amino acids. In germline, CDR1 is ENHRY, CDR2 SYGVKD. Trimming cost V 7 bases and J 0 bases; bases outside gene matches: 4. CDR3 sequence: CAITAGGPNYGYTF. Here the CDR3 DNA reads TGTGCCATCACCGCAGGGGGCCCTAACTATGGCTACACCTTC.

CDR3 protein: CASSLGVRPLHF. CDR3 bases: TGTGCCAGCAGCCTGGGGGTTCGGCCCCTCCACTTT. The chain uses TRBV11-2 and TRBJ1-6, with a possible D match to TRBD1 (5 bases). This CDR3 has 12 amino acids. V was pared by 5 bases and J by 13 bases, with 12 bases between. The germline V gene encodes CDR1 SGHAT and CDR2 FQNNGV.

V is TRBV5-6 and J is TRBJ1-1, with 7 positions matching TRBD1. The ends lost 4 bases at V and 6 bases at J; junction bases unmatched: 18. CDR1 and CDR2 from the germline V gene are SGHDT and YYEEEE. This CDR3 has 17 amino acids. The chain's CDR3 is CASSIDRVGAKNAEAFF. CDR3 DNA: TGTGCCAGCAGCATCGACAGGGTTGGGGCAAAAAATGCTGAAGCTTTCTTT.

The V and J genes are TRBV30 and TRBJ1-5; 11 nucleotides align to TRBD1. J was trimmed by 4 bases and V by 3 bases; bases with no gene match: 5. This CDR3 spans 15 amino acids. CDR1 GTSNPN and CDR2 SVGIG come from the germline V gene (reference sequence). The CDR3 sequence: CAWSPDRGPNQPQHF. In nucleotides, the CDR3 is TGTGCCTGGAGCCCGGACAGGGGGCCTAATCAGCCCCAGCATTTT.

The rearrangement joins TRBV2 to TRBJ2-5; 7 bases fit TRBD1. CDR1 is SNHLY and CDR2 is FYNNEI in the germline V gene. This CDR3 comprises 13 residues. The V and J ends lost 8 bases and 2 bases, in that order; junction bases with no gene match: 5. The CDR3 coding sequence is TGTGCCAGCCTAGGGGGACAGCAAGAGACCCAGTACTTC. Translating gives CASLGGQQETQYF.

The chain recombines TRBV19 with TRBJ1-1; tentative D call: TRBD1 (5 bases). Germline CDR1 reads LNHDA; CDR2 reads SQIVND (reference sequence). The CDR3 is 14 residues long. Between the trimmed V and J ends, which lost 3 bases and 5 bases, there was a span of 13 bases. The CDR3 nucleotides are TGTGCCAGTAGTATTTCTGGGGGACGGACTGAAGCTTTCTTT. Translated: CASSISGGRTEAFF.

The chain joins TRBV19 to TRBJ2-3; 8 nucleotides agree with TRBD2. This CDR3 spans 16 amino acids. Germline V CDR1 and CDR2: LNHDA, SQIVND (reference sequence). V lost 1 base and J lost 1; bases outside the gene matches: 4. CDR3 in amino acids: CASSIASGGGTDTQYF. The CDR3 DNA follows: TGTGCCAGTAGTATAGCGAGCGGGGGAGGCACAGATACGCAGTATTTT. Full variable domain (missing parts from reference TRBV19 and TRBJ2-3): DGGITQSPKYLFRKEGQNVTLSCEQNLNHDAMYWYRQDPGQGLRLIYYSQIVNDFQKGDIAEGYSVSREKKESFPLTVTSAQKNPTAFYLCASSIASGGGTDTQYFGPGTRLTVL.

Only a few counts were recorded for this clone. The rearrangement uses TRBV4-2 and TRBJ1-1, with no clear D. The V end was cut by 1 base, the J end by 5 bases, with 20 bases between. Germline CDR1 LGHNA, CDR2 YNFKEQ. The CDR3 runs 17 residues. The CDR3 DNA reads as TGTGCCAGCAGCCAAGCTCCCGGAAGGGCTACCGGGACTGAAGCTTTCTTT. Residues: CASSQAPGRATGTEAFF.

The genes are TRBV30 and TRBJ2-1; perhaps TRBD1 as D (6 bases). Germline V gene data show CDR1 as GTSNPN and CDR2 as SVGIG (reference sequence). Trimming left V 0 bases short and J 2 bases short, with 14 bases between. CDR3 size: 16 residues. CDR3 protein: CAWSVRTGHPYNEQFF. CDR3 coding DNA: TGTGCCTGGAGTGTAAGAACGGGACACCCCTACAATGAGCAGTTCTTC.

The chain employs TRBV5-1 and TRBJ1-2, with D tentatively TRBD1 (5 bases). V lost 4 bases, J lost 0 bases, and 13 bases lay in between. The germline gives CDR1 SGHRS, CDR2 YFSETQ. This CDR3 spans 15 amino acids. The CDR3 reads CASSPHGDPNYGYTF. CDR3 bases: TGCGCCAGCAGCCCTCATGGGGACCCTAACTATGGCTACACCTTC.

The count of this clone is one. The chain joins TRBV11-1 to TRBJ2-7; 7 bases are a match to TRBD1. The germline CDR1 and CDR2 sequences are SGHAT and FQDESV (reference sequence). The CDR3 loop spans 15 amino acids. J gave up 2 bases and V 1 base, and 5 bases lay outside the gene matches. In nucleotides, the CDR3 is TGTGCCAGCAGCTTAGTCGGGACAGCCACCTACGAGCAGTACTTC. The encoded protein is CASSLVGTATYEQYF.

The V and J genes are TRBV5-1 and TRBJ2-3, with 7 nucleotides matching TRBD2. Germline CDR1 SGHRS, CDR2 YFSETQ. With V trimmed by 4 bases and J by 5 bases, 7 bases remained unmatched. The CDR3 spans 14 residues. The CDR3 region is CASSLGTIQDTQYF. The CDR3 coding sequence is TGCGCCAGCAGCCTTGGGACTATACAAGATACGCAGTATTTT.

This chain links TRBV2 with TRBJ2-7, with D tentatively TRBD2 (5 bases). Germline lookup yields CDR1 SNHLY and CDR2 FYNNEI. Trimming took 7 bases from V and 6 from J, leaving 13 bases between them. CDR3 length: 12 amino acids. The CDR3 region has the DNA TGTGCCAGCACCCCACGAGGGAGCGAGCAGTACTTC. Encoded protein: CASTPRGSEQYF.

The rearrangement links TRBV30 to TRBJ1-2; 7 bases are shared with TRBD1. This CDR3 has 13 residues. In germline, CDR1 is GTSNPN, CDR2 SVGIG (reference sequence). Trimming at V came to 2 bases and at J to 5 bases, leaving 5 bases not matched to a gene. This chain's CDR3 is CAWSRGTAYGYTF. Written as DNA, the CDR3 is TGTGCCTGGAGTCGGGGGACAGCTTATGGCTACACCTTC.

CDR3 amino acids: CASRSRGDQPQHF. In DNA, the CDR3 is TGTGCCAGCAGGTCCAGGGGAGATCAGCCCCAGCATTTT. The rearrangement uses TRBV6-5 and TRBJ1-5; possible D gene TRBD1, 6 bases. The CDR3 is 13 residues long. V lost 6 bases and J lost 5, with 11 bases in between. CDR1 MNHEY and CDR2 SVGAGI come from the germline V gene.

The chain employs TRBV6-1 and TRBJ1-4; 7 positions match TRBD1. CDR1 is MNHNS and CDR2 is SASEGT in the germline V gene. V shed 2 bases, J shed 8 bases, and the junction held 5 bases outside the gene matches. The CDR3 is 14 amino acids. The chain's CDR3 is CASSEKGAGEKLFF. The CDR3 coding sequence is TGTGCCAGCAGTGAAAAGGGGGCAGGGGAAAAACTGTTTTTT.

This clone was counted between two and nine times. The V and J genes are TRBV14 and TRBJ2-5; TRBD1 matches at 8 bases. J gave up 5 bases and V 2 bases, and 7 bases lay outside the gene matches. The CDR3 length is 15 residues. The germline V gene has CDR1 SGHDN and CDR2 FVKESK. CDR3 sequence reads: CASSQLQGARETQYF. In DNA form, the CDR3 reads TGTGCCAGCAGCCAACTGCAGGGGGCGCGGGAGACCCAGTACTTC. The variable domain in full, with the rest retrieved from reference TRBV14 and TRBJ2-5, is EAGVTQFPSHSVIEKGQTVTLRCDPISGHDNLYWYRRVMGKEIKFLLHFVKESKQDESGMPNNRFLAERTGGTYSTLKVQPAELEDSGVYFCASSQLQGARETQYFGPGTRLLVL.

This sequence joins TRBV7-7 and TRBJ2-2; 11 nucleotides agree with TRBD1. The ends lost 6 bases at V and 6 bases at J; junction bases unmatched: 6. The germline CDR1 and CDR2 sequences are SSHAT and FNYEAQ (reference sequence). The CDR3 length is 15 residues. CDR3 loop: CASSPGTGGAGELFF. CDR3 bases: TGTGCCAGCAGTCCCGGGACAGGGGGGGCCGGGGAGCTGTTTTTT.